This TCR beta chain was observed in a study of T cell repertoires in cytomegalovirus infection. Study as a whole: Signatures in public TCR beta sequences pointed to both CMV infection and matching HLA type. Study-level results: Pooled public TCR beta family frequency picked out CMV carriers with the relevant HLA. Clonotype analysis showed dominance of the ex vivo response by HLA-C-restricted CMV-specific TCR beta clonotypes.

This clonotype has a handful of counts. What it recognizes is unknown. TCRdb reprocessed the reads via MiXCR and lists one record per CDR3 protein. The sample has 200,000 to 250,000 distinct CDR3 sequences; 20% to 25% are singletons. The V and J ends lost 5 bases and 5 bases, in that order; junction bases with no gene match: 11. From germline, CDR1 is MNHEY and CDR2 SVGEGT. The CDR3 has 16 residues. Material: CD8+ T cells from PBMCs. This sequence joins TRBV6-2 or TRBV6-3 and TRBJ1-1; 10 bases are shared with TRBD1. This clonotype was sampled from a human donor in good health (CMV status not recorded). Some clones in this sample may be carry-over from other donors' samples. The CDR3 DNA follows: TGTGCCAGCAGTAGCCGGGACAGGGGCCTCGCGACTGAAGCTTTCTTT. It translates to CASSSRDRGLATEAFF.